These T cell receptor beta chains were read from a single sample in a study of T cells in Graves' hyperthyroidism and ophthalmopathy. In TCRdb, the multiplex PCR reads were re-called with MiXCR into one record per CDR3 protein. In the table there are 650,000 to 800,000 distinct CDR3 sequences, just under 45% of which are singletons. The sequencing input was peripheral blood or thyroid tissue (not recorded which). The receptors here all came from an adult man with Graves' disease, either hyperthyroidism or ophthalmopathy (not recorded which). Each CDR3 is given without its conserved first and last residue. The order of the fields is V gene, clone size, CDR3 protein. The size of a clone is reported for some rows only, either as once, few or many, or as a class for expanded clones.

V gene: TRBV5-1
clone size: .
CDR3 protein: ASSETGTGGVGAF

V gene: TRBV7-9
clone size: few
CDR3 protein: ASSSWDRMNTEAF

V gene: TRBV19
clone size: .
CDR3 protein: ASSARQGWSGNNVLT

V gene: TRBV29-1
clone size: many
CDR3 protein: SVGSSGANVLT

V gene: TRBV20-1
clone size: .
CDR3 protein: SASSFGFYEQY

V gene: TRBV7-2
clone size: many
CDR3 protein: ASSRDRVGEQY

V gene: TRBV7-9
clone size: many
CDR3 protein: ASSDGGTGANVLT

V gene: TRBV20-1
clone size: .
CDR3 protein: SARDRTSGTGIGYGYT

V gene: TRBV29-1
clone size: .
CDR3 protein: SVEEQEKLF

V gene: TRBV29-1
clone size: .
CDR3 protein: SVGQGLREQY

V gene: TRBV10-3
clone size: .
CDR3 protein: AISEATGGEQY

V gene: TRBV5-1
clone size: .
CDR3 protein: ASSLVGQVNEKLF

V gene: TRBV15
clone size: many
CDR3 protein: ATSPGPGNQPQH

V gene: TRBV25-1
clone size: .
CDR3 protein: ASLEWVGDSPLH

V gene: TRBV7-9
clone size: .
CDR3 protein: ASSYRGAVNYGYT

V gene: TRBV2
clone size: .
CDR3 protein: ASTLRENTEAF

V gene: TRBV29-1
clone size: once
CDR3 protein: SVAGGEGQPQH

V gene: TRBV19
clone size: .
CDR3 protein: ASSTVPRVQETQY

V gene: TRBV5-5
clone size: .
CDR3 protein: ASSSLSTGGEEKLF

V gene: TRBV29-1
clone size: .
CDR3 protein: SVDCGYT

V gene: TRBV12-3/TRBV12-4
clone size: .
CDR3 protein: ASSPLSGFNQPQH

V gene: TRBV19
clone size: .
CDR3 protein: ASRKTGTRGSVYNSPLH

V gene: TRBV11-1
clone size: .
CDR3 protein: ASSLWTVMNTEAF

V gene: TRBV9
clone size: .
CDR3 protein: ASSGRDRGLNEKLF

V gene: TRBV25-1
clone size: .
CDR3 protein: AALRARANYGYT

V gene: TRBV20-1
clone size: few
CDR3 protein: SARTGGAGTQY

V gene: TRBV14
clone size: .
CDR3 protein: ASSQRLGQGSNTGQLF

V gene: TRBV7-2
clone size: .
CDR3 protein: ASSLESFTYEQY

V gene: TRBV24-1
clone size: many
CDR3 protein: ATSDIYYTGELF

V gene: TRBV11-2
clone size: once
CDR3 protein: ASSQEGTGEQY

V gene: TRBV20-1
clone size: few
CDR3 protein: SARDEEGDYEQY

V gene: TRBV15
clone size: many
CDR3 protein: ATSLPSTNEKLF

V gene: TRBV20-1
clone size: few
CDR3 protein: SARRGFNSPLH

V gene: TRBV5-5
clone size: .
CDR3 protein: ASSSPGPHDYGYT

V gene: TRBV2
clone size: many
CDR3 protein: AVGDDDEKLF

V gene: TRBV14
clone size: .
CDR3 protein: ASSQRVAYSYEQY

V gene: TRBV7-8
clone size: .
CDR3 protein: ASSLAWGREKLF

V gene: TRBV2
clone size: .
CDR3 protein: ASSGQTSGNTIY

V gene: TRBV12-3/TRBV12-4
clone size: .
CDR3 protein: ASSFIAPLH

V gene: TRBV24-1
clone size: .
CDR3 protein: ASTPQGFQGSIYGYT

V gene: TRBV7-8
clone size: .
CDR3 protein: ASSLAYRQGYSNQPQH

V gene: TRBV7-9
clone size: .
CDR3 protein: ASSLEDAGSYEQY

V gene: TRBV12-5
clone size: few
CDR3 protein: ASGWGNEKLF

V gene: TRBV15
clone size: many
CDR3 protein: ATSRDLGEGEAF

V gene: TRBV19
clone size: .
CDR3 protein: ASSVLRRGGDGYT

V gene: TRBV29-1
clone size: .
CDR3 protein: SYTGAYGYT

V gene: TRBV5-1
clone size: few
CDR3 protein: ASSFVFDRGEKLF

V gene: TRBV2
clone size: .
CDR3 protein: ASTPIGGAKLF

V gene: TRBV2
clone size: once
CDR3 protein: ASSPPLSDSGANVLT

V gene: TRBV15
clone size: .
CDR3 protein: ATSRKTGTSNEKLF

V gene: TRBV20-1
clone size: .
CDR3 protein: SARDPAQGNNSPLH

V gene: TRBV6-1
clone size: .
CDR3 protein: ASSPWTGASSYNSPLH

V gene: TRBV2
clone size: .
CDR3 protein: ASSEGGASGNYGYT